This T cell receptor (beta chain) was sequenced for a study of somatic mutations in cytotoxic T cells in rheumatoid arthritis. Study-level background: Nearly 100% purity was obtained when some V beta antibody-stained T-cell populations were flow-sorted; these included V beta1+ cells sequenced for TCRB. General observations from the study: Patients with rheumatoid arthritis showed a slight underrepresentation of TRBV07, a finding that was never subjected to any adjustment for multiple comparisons.

The CDR3 loop spans 12 amino acids. Germline V gene sequence: CDR1 PRHDT, CDR2 FYEKMQ (reference sequence). V lost 5 bases, J lost 7 bases, and 11 bases lay in between. With respect to this clone: Its target is unknown.

The protocol was immunoSEQ multiplex PCR, while the TCRdb copy is restricted to in-frame clones and leaves out a portion. Of roughly 13,000 clones in the sample, 65% to 85% were seen once. Sequences were obtained from CD8+ T cells sorted from blood. The chain employs TRBV13 and TRBJ1-1; D not resolved. The TCR sequence derives from an adult with rheumatoid arthritis. The CDR3 DNA follows: TGTGCCAGCAGCCCAGTGCTTAGTGAAGCTTTCTTT. This gives the protein CASSPVLSEAFF.